Here is one T cell receptor (beta chain) with its context. Its antigen is unknown. These data come from a study of T cell repertoires in cytomegalovirus infection. This CDR3 is built from 13 residues. The J segment lost 0 bases and the V segment lost 7 bases, leaving 3 bases of the junction unmatched. The germline CDR1 and CDR2 sequences are SGHVT and SQSDAQ. TCRdb ran MiXCR on the reads and lists one entry per CDR3 protein. The sample comprises 650,000 to 900,000 distinct CDR3 sequences, under 35% of which are singletons, and around 13% rests with the top ten. This sample comprised cultured CD8+ T cells from PBMCs, obtained from culture after CMV antigen stimulation. The clonotype originates from a human donor in good health (CMV status not recorded). Some clones in this sample may be carry-over from other donors' samples. J is TRBJ2-7 and V is TRBV7-4; 7 bases map to TRBD1. In nucleotides, the CDR3 is TGTGCCAGCACCGGGACAGTCTCCTACGAGCAGTACTTC. Translation gives CASTGTVSYEQYF.